These 18 T cell receptor beta chains were all obtained from the same sample, sequenced in a study of shared clonotypes between healthy human individuals. Naive CD8 isolation took CD45RO-negative cells positively selected for CCR7 and excluded terminally differentiated effector memory CD45RA+ cells. Some clones are missing from TCRdb's copy, which holds only in-frame ones; the method was immunoSEQ multiplex PCR. Found here are roughly 2 million clones, roughly 94% of them singletons; the top ten hold 0.9% to 1.4%. What was sequenced was naive CD8+ T cells sorted from blood. These receptors were obtained from a young man in good health.

As concerns this clone: One end of the junction is discordant with germline, which a read error may explain. Other DNA sequences from this sample encode an identical CDR3 as well. The chain has TRBV2 and TRBJ1-4; D is perhaps TRBD1 (5 bases). Per germline, CDR1 SNHLY and CDR2 FYNNEI. CDR3 length equals 16 residues. The CDR3: CASSEGSWGSNEKLFF. As DNA, the CDR3 is TGTGCCAGCAGTGAGGGTAGTTGGGGCTCTAATGAAAAACTGTTCTTT. Filled out from reference TRBV2 and TRBJ1-4, the complete variable domain reads EPEVTQTPSHQVTQMGQEVILRCVPISNHLYFYWYRQILGQKVEFLVSFYNNEISEKSEIFDDQFSVERPDGSNFTLKIRSTKLEDSAMYFCASSEGSWGSNEKLFFGSGTQLSVL.

This rearrangement joins TRBV6-1 to TRBJ2-7, with 7 bases identical to TRBD1. CDR3 size: 13 residues. V dropped 2 bases and J dropped 3; count of bases not matched to a gene: 1. Germline V gene lookup returns CDR1 MNHNS and CDR2 SASEGT. The DNA of the CDR3 is TGTGCCAGCAGTGAAAGACAGGGCTACGAGCAGTACTTC. It codes for CASSERQGYEQYF.

J is TRBJ1-6 and V is TRBV5-6, with 10 bases fitting TRBD1. The germline CDR1 and CDR2 sequences are SGHDT and YYEEEE. The CDR3 is 18 amino acids. V trimming: 2 bases; J trimming: 10 bases; junction bases outside the gene matches: 15. CDR3 in amino acids: CASSLLDRGQDYISPLHF. CDR3 DNA: TGTGCCAGCAGCTTACTTGACAGGGGGCAAGACTATATCTCACCCCTCCACTTT.

The rearrangement links TRBV6-5 to TRBJ2-7; possibly TRBD1 for D (6 bases). Looked up from germline, CDR1 is MNHEY and CDR2 is SVGAGI. Trimming pared 6 bases from V and 3 bases from J, leaving 12 bases between. The length of the CDR3 is 13 residues. DNA of the CDR3: TGTGCCAGCAGCCGGGACACCTTCTACGAGCAGTACTTC. This encodes CASSRDTFYEQYF.

The CDR3 loop is CASSLYPDNPYGYTF. In nucleotides, the CDR3 is TGTGCCAGCAGCTTATACCCCGATAATCCCTATGGCTACACCTTC. This chain joins TRBV11-2 and TRBJ1-2; D unresolved. Germline assignment: CDR1 SGHAT and CDR2 FQNNGV. This CDR3 region has 15 residues. Trimming stripped 2 bases from V and 4 bases from J, with 14 bases between.

The chain is built from TRBV2 and TRBJ2-3; D is uncertain. V lost 3 bases, J lost 2 bases, and 3 bases lay in between. The CDR3 contains 12 residues. Germline-derived CDR1 and CDR2 are SNHLY and FYNNEI. For the CDR3, the DNA is TGTGCCAGCAGTGAGCCCACAGATACGCAGTATTTT. Translation: CASSEPTDTQYF.

As to this clone: This sample also contains other DNA sequences that code for the same CDR3. The chain joins TRBV7-9 to TRBJ2-7; D call uncertain. The V gene lost 4 bases and the J gene lost 3 bases, with 7 bases spanning the gap. The germline V gene encodes CDR1 SEHNR and CDR2 FQNEAQ (reference sequence). The CDR3 is 12 amino acids. This CDR3 is CASSSDNYEQYF. Written as DNA, the CDR3 is TGTGCCAGCAGCTCAGATAACTACGAGCAGTACTTC.

J is TRBJ2-1 and V is TRBV7-9; tentative D call: TRBD2 (6 bases). The CDR3 contains 16 residues. Looked up from germline, CDR1 is SEHNR and CDR2 is FQNEAQ (reference sequence). The germline V and J ends were trimmed by 5 bases and 3 bases, with 17 bases remaining between them. CDR3 in amino acids: CASSGAGTGNYNEQFF. The CDR3 DNA sequence: TGTGCCAGCAGCGGGGCGGGGACGGGAAACTACAATGAGCAGTTCTTC.

Written as DNA, the CDR3 is TGTGCCAGCAGCTTAGGCCCCGGGGGGCTGGTCGGGGAGCTGTTTTTT. It codes for CASSLGPGGLVGELFF. This chain links TRBV7-9 with TRBJ2-2; weak D call: TRBD2 (7 bases). There are 16 residues in the CDR3. Germline CDR1 SEHNR, CDR2 FQNEAQ (reference sequence). V shed 1 base and J shed 7 bases, with 16 bases lying between them.

This chain uses TRBV13 with TRBJ2-1; D remains ambiguous. Germline lookup yields CDR1 PRHDT and CDR2 FYEKMQ (reference sequence). The CDR3 contains 14 residues. The V gene lost 4 bases and the J gene lost 8 bases, with 15 bases spanning the gap. CDR3 sequence: CASSSDRDRDEQFF. CDR3 coding DNA: TGTGCCAGCAGCTCCGACCGTGACCGGGATGAGCAGTTCTTC.

V is TRBV30 and J is TRBJ2-7, with TRBD2 matching 9 bases. The CDR3 runs 12 residues. Germline V CDR1 and CDR2: GTSNPN, SVGIG (reference sequence). Written as DNA, the CDR3 is TGTCTAGGGGTTGTAGCGGGAGCCGAGCAGTACTTC. It is translated as CLGVVAGAEQYF.

The chain has TRBV28 and TRBJ2-1; D is possibly TRBD2 (5 bases). Trimming cost V 3 bases and J 5 bases, with 14 bases left between them. The CDR3 is made up of 15 amino acids. CDR1 and CDR2 (germline): MDHEN, SYDVKM. CDR3 amino acids: CASSLESGSHNEQFF. The CDR3 DNA is TGTGCCAGCAGTTTGGAGAGTGGGAGCCACAATGAGCAGTTCTTC.

The chain has TRBV13 and TRBJ1-3; 8 nucleotides agree with TRBD1. CDR1 and CDR2 (germline): PRHDT, FYEKMQ (reference sequence). V lost 0 bases, J lost 4 bases, and 2 bases stayed unmatched. This CDR3 region has 15 residues. The CDR3 bases are TGTGCCAGCAGCTTAGGCGGGACAGGCGGAAACACCATATATTTT. Translating it yields CASSLGGTGGNTIYF.

The chain combines TRBV10-1 with TRBJ2-3, with TRBD1 matching 9 bases. The length of the CDR3 is 15 residues. From germline, CDR1 is WNHNN and CDR2 SYGVQD (reference sequence). V shed 4 bases, J shed 4 bases, and the junction held 6 bases outside the gene matches. The CDR3, as DNA: TGCGCCAGCAGTGCCGCGGGACAGGGTGCAGATACGCAGTATTTT. This sequence encodes CASSAAGQGADTQYF.

The chain is built from TRBV30 and TRBJ2-3, with D unresolved. The germline V and J ends were trimmed by 0 bases and 11 bases, with 9 bases remaining between them. Germline CDR1 reads GTSNPN; CDR2 reads SVGIG (reference sequence). The CDR3 consists of 11 residues. The CDR3 region has the DNA TGTGCCTGGAGTGTCATAGCCGAGCAGTATTTT. Its translation: CAWSVIAEQYF.

The chain has TRBV5-4 and TRBJ2-7, with D tentatively TRBD1 (5 bases). This CDR3 spans 14 amino acids. V was cut by 2 bases and J by 2 bases, with 11 bases left in between. Germline V gene lookup returns CDR1 SGHNT and CDR2 YYREEE (reference sequence). CDR3 region: CASSFSGLTYEQYF. DNA of the CDR3: TGTGCCAGCAGCTTCTCAGGGTTAACCTACGAGCAGTACTTC.

The chain joins TRBV14 to TRBJ2-5; TRBD1 might be the D (5 bases). V was cut by 0 bases and J by 1 base, with 12 bases left in between. Per germline, CDR1 SGHDN and CDR2 FVKESK. This CDR3 spans 16 amino acids. In nucleotides, the CDR3 is TGTGCCAGCAGCCAAGATTTCGGACAAGGCCAAGAGACCCAGTACTTC. Amino acid sequence: CASSQDFGQGQETQYF.

V gene TRBV6-1 combines with J gene TRBJ1-3; D possibly corresponds to TRBD1 (5 bases). CDR3 length equals 15 residues. The germline V gene has CDR1 MNHNS and CDR2 SASEGT. V lost 6 bases to trimming and J lost 8 bases, with 20 bases between them. CDR3 DNA: TGTGCCAGCAGGGGAGGGGATCCCCAAGAGGACACCATATATTTT. Translation gives CASRGGDPQEDTIYF.